This TCR beta chain is drawn from a study of vaccination and CD4 T cells after COVID-19. Sequencing of the DNA from cultured CD4+ T cells was carried out with the Oncomine TCR Beta short-read assay. TCRdb fed the PCR reads into MiXCR, producing one record per CDR3 protein. The profile covers about 18,000 distinct CDR3 sequences, with more than 50% appearing a single time and about 8% taken by the ten largest. The treatment here: approximately nine-day PBMC culture with coronavirus spike peptide pools or control peptides (ViraFEST assay). Germline CDR1 is SGHNT and CDR2 is YYREEE (reference sequence). CDR3 length equals 18 residues. V lost 0 bases, J lost 0 bases, and 16 bases lay in between. As to this clonotype: The antigen remains unidentified.

The chain couples TRBV5-4 to TRBJ2-4, with D perhaps TRBD2 (6 bases). The sample consisted of CD4+ T cells from blood, cultured in vitro. The receptor was derived from a human donor who had recovered from COVID-19. The CDR3 loop reads CASSLGGNPNLAKNIQYF. The CDR3 nucleotides are TGTGCCAGCAGCTTGGGCGGGAACCCGAACCTAGCCAAAAACATTCAGTACTTC.